What follows is one T cell receptor (beta chain) and its context. This clonotype was recorded a few times. Its target antigen remains unknown. Per-base quality was not reported, and no clone a single base away is much larger than it. The data originate from a study of vaccination and CD4 T cells after COVID-19 (dated 2022 in TCRdb). For the wider study: SARS-CoV-2 positivity had been established in the convalescent patients by nasal swab PCR, and mild disease was recorded in several of these patients and severe disease in one. Six males and four females were included in the convalescent cohort, with two Hispanic individuals, seven Caucasians, two Asians and one multiracial person represented. Two doses of either the Pfizer-BioNTech BNT162b2 vaccine (n=8) or the Moderna mRNA-1273 vaccine (n=2) were administered to participants. Post-COVID blood samples from convalescent patients were collected a median of approximately 93 days after diagnosis, with a range of roughly 35 to 170 days. The time from the second vaccine dose to post-vaccine blood sampling had a median of roughly 77 days and ranged from roughly 13 to 241 days. For stimulating the cultures, overlapping spike peptide pools were used, derived from SARS-CoV-2 as well as from the common cold coronaviruses HCoV-NL63, HCoV-OC43 and HCoV-229E. As controls, cultures received a CEFX viral epitope pool (the positive control), an HIV-1 Nef peptide pool (the negative control), or no peptide at all. The spike-specific CD4+ TCR repertoire was compared before and after mRNA vaccination in approximately ten COVID-19 convalescent patients and a few infection-naive healthy vaccine recipients.

General conclusions and limits of the study: Among convalescent patients, a median about 90% of the SARS-CoV-2-reactive clones seen after vaccination appeared only after vaccination, which suggests priming specific to the vaccine. The number of convalescent patients in the study was relatively small, and the study did not examine early timepoints following natural infection. In convalescent patients, nearly all vaccine-specific clones (304 of 307) were found to be mono-reactive for SARS-CoV-2 spike rather than cross-reactive with common cold coronaviruses. The median count of SARS-CoV-2-reactive clonotypes went up from 20 to 25 after infection to about 40 after vaccination, although the change was not significant.

Libraries were prepared through PCR. At the Johns Hopkins FTIC core, DNA from the cultured CD4+ T cells underwent TCR sequencing with the Oncomine TCR Beta short-read assay. The QIAamp micro DNA kit was used to extract genomic DNA from the cultured CD4+ T cells. Oncomine TCR Beta libraries from cultured CD4+ T cells were pooled using unique dual indexes and sequenced on an Illumina iSeq 100. Processing in the source paper ran as follows. Non-productive sequences were removed, and CDR3s not starting with C, not ending with F or W, or shorter than 7 amino acids were discarded. The MANAFEST web application was used to identify antigen-specific clonotypes by comparing peptide-stimulated wells against reference wells and other culture wells. To be called positive, a clone needed an FDR below 0.05, an odds ratio above 5, and a productive frequency above 0.1% in at least two of three replicate wells. A clonotype counted as cross-reactive if it showed significant expansion both in the SARS-CoV-2 spike wells and in at least one common cold coronavirus spike condition. Using R version 3.6.1, CDR3 homology was evaluated through Levenshtein distances (stringdist) along with unrooted phylogenetic trees (ape). The raw public reads went through TCRdb reprocessing: fastp at Q25, MiXCR clone calling, in-frame beta chains kept. Entries that share a CDR3 protein sequence are merged under the most common genes and DNA. TCRdb, not the authors, supplied the V and J calls. Present in this sample are 20,000 to 30,000 distinct CDR3 sequences, over 60% of which were seen just once. The ten largest account for under 6.5% of the sample.

Sample treatment or condition, as interpreted from the label and publication: approximately 10-day PBMC culture with coronavirus spike peptide pools or control peptides (ViraFEST assay). The study used the ViraFEST assay, which expanded antigen-specific T cells with peptide pools and then identified expanded clonotypes by TCR sequencing. The positive SARS-CoV-2 PCR tests of the convalescent patients were dated from March to December 2020, before the Alpha, Beta and Delta variants emerged in the United States. PBMCs were cultured at 1.5 million to 2.5 million per well in IMDM supplemented with roughly 5% human AB serum and 8.5 to 10 IU/ml IL-2, with about 11 ug/ml peptide pools added. Half of the culture medium was replaced with fresh IL-2-containing medium on days 3 and 7. After roughly 11 days of culture, CD4+ T cells were isolated by negative selection with the EasySep CD4+ T cell isolation kit. PBMCs were separated from whole blood using Ficoll-Paque Plus gradient centrifugation and then either used fresh or cryopreserved at -140C. Each culture condition was generally run in triplicate wells.

Sequencing was carried out using CD4+ T cells from blood, cultured in vitro. The sequence was obtained from a human donor who had recovered from COVID-19.

The nucleotides read TGTGCCAGCAACCAGAAACTAGTACAGACCTACGAGCAGTACTTC. Translated, it reads CASNQKLVQTYEQYF. The rearranged segments are TRBV6-1 and TRBJ2-7; tentative D gene TRBD2, with 5 bases matching. The CDR3 measures 15 amino acids from cysteine to phenylalanine. Kept here is only the CDR3 DNA, which spans 45 bases and is read in frame from base 1. A distance of 18 bases separates the germline ends of V and J, which lose 7 bases and 2 bases respectively. CDR1 and CDR2, per the germline V gene, are MNHNS and SASEGT.